The T cell receptor beta chain described here comes from a study of response to subunit inactivated influenza vaccine. Study-level points and caveats: Only a handful of new T cells, the authors suggested, are recruited with each seasonal influenza vaccination.

This clonotype has a count of ten or more. What it binds is unknown. TCRdb reprocessed the RT-PCR reads with MiXCR, giving one entry per CDR3 protein. The table lists 150,000 to 200,000 distinct CDR3 sequences, around 9.2% of them singletons. CDR1 is SGHNT, CDR2 YYREEE, per germline (reference sequence). V lost 5 bases, J lost 4 bases, and 10 bases lay in between. The length of the CDR3 is 14 residues. The chain couples TRBV5-4 to TRBJ2-6; the D is unclear. The source material was non-naive T cells sorted from PBMCs, sampled on the day of vaccination. The receptor was derived from a man aged 50 or older who received an inactivated influenza vaccine. This CDR3 reads CASRSPGGANVLTF. The DNA for the CDR3 is TGTGCCAGCAGATCCCCTGGGGGGGCCAACGTCCTGACTTTC. Combining the CDR3 with reference TRBV5-4 and TRBJ2-6 gives the whole variable domain ETGVTQSPTHLIKTRGQQVTLRCSSQSGHNTVSWYQQALGQGPQFIFQYYREEENGRGNFPPRFSGLQFPNYSSELNVNALELDDSALYLCASRSPGGANVLTFGAGSRLTVL.